This TCR beta chain was identified during a study of shared clonotypes between healthy human individuals. Trimming removed 6 bases from V and 5 bases from J, with 25 bases in between. CDR1 is MNHEY and CDR2 is SMNVEV in the germline V gene (reference sequence). The CDR3 extends over 17 amino acids. Study-wide results and limits: Generally, estimated richness proved larger in naive subsets than it did in memory subsets. It was observed that roughly 5% of naive CD4 clonotypes were shared across four donors. Non-shared clonotypes displayed generation probabilities falling below those of clonotypes present in all four donors.

Study processing details: ImmunoSEQ yielded junction-only sequences lacking quality scores, so filtering differed. Profiling relied on immunoSEQ multiplex PCR, and the TCRdb table lists in-frame clones only, not all of them. V and J calls and clone size are those listed in that table; D and trimming were worked out from the DNA. This repertoire shows about 2 million clones, roughly 94% found once; its top ten account for 1.2%. The naive CD8 subset, CD45RO-negative cells positively selected for CCR7, excluded terminally differentiated effector memory CD45RA+ cells. A note on this clone: Its antigen is currently unknown.

The sequence was collected from a man younger than 35 in good health. Source material: naive CD8+ T cells sorted from blood. The chain joins TRBV27 to TRBJ2-5; D may be TRBD1 or TRBD2 (5 bases each). CDR3 DNA sequence: TGTGCCAGCAGCCGACTCGGGACCCTTGGCGCCGGTGAGACCCAGTACTTC. Translated, it gives CASSRLGTLGAGETQYF.